The 29 T cell receptor beta chains below come from one sample, sequenced in a study of cytomegalovirus exposure and HLA in healthy donors. Clones were sequenced by immunoSEQ multiplex PCR, and TCRdb holds only the in-frame ones, with some missing. The table records approximately 110,000 clones, 88% of them present only once. Sample: PBMCs. The receptors come from a woman younger than 35 in good health and CMV-seronegative.

This clone was seen just once. This chain connects TRBV7-9 to TRBJ2-3; a possible D gene is TRBD2 (6 bases). Germline loops: CDR1 SEHNR, CDR2 FQNEAQ (reference sequence). V was clipped by 5 bases and J by 1 base, with 13 bases between them. There are 15 residues in the CDR3. CDR3 sequence (DNA): TGTGCCAGCAGCGCAACTAGCCCCGGCACAGATACGCAGTATTTT. This codes for CASSATSPGTDTQYF.

The chain employs TRBV21-1 and TRBJ1-3. TRBV21-1 is given as a pseudogene. The CDR3 extends over 16 amino acids. The CDR3 protein is CASSRRGRASGNTIYF. DNA of the CDR3: TGTGCCAGCAGCCGGCGGGGACGGGCCTCTGGAAACACCATATATTTT.

This clone was seen more than once but under ten times. The chain has TRBV19 and TRBJ2-3, with TRBD1 identical over 7 bases. Trimming took 7 bases from V and 3 from J; bases not matched to a gene: 10. CDR3 length: 15 amino acids. Per the germline V gene, CDR1 is LNHDA and CDR2 is SQIVND (reference sequence). CDR3 region: CASTPRQGRTDTQYF. As DNA, the CDR3 is TGTGCCAGTACCCCTAGACAGGGAAGAACAGATACGCAGTATTTT. Full variable domain (rest looked up from reference TRBV19 and TRBJ2-3): DGGITQSPKYLFRKEGQNVTLSCEQNLNHDAMYWYRQDPGQGLRLIYYSQIVNDFQKGDIAEGYSVSREKKESFPLTVTSAQKNPTAFYLCASTPRQGRTDTQYFGPGTRLTVL.

J is TRBJ1-2 and V is TRBV10-2; D ambiguous. Germline CDR1 reads WSHSY; CDR2 reads SAAADI. The V gene lost 1 base and the J gene lost 4 bases, with 22 bases spanning the gap. This CDR3 is 18 amino acids long. The CDR3 loop is CASSEFGSSNGIAYGYTF. As DNA, the CDR3 is TGCGCCAGCAGTGAGTTTGGCAGCTCTAACGGGATAGCCTATGGCTACACCTTC.

The rearrangement uses TRBV6-5 and TRBJ2-1; perhaps TRBD2 as D (6 bases). The CDR3 has 15 amino acids. CDR1 and CDR2 (germline): MNHEY, SVGAGI. V lost 6 bases and J lost 7, with 19 bases in between. CDR3 amino acids: CASSSRGYEWNEQFF. DNA for the CDR3: TGTGCCAGCAGCTCCCGGGGGTATGAGTGGAATGAGCAGTTCTTC.

This clone has a single count. This chain joins TRBV7-6 and TRBJ2-1, with D possibly matching TRBD2 (6 bases). V gave up 4 bases and J gave up 2 bases, with 12 bases separating them. Looked up from germline, CDR1 is SGHVS and CDR2 is FNYEAQ. CDR3 length: 15 amino acids. The chain's CDR3 is CASSSLGTAYNEQFF. In DNA, the CDR3 is TGTGCCAGCAGCTCCCTCGGGACTGCCTACAATGAGCAGTTCTTC.

The V gene is TRBV6-1, the J gene TRBJ1-5, with D possibly TRBD1 on 6 matching bases. Deletions cut 6 bases from V and 4 bases from J, with 13 bases between. CDR3 length equals 14 residues. Germline CDR1 is MNHNS and CDR2 is SASEGT. The CDR3 protein is CASRGGPGNQPQHF. For the CDR3, the DNA is TGTGCCAGCAGAGGGGGTCCTGGGAATCAGCCCCAGCATTTT.

The chain combines TRBV28 with TRBJ2-7; 8 bases are shared with TRBD2. Germline CDR1 reads MDHEN; CDR2 reads SYDVKM. The CDR3 length is 14 residues. The trim removed 6 bases at V and 3 bases at J, leaving 7 bases unmatched. The CDR3 nucleotides read TGTGCCAGCAGGGCCGGGGGGGAGGTCTACGAGCAGTACTTC. This sequence encodes CASRAGGEVYEQYF. The full variable domain, its missing parts supplied by reference TRBV28 and TRBJ2-7, is DVKVTQSSRYLVKRTGEKVFLECVQDMDHENMFWYRQDPGLGLRLIYFSYDVKMKEKGDIPEGYSVSREKKERFSLILESASTNQTSMYLCASRAGGEVYEQYFGPGTRLTVT.

V is TRBV5-1 and J is TRBJ1-4; D unresolved. With 5 bases removed from V and 5 bases from J, the gap between germline ends came to 19 bases. The CDR3 is 16 amino acids. Germline-derived CDR1 and CDR2 are SGHRS and YFSETQ. For the CDR3, the DNA is TGCGCCAGCAGTGGTCCAGGTTCCGTCTCGAATGAAAAACTGTTTTTT. Protein sequence: CASSGPGSVSNEKLFF.

V and J are TRBV7-5 and TRBJ2-3; the DNA was not compared with TRBD2, the D call given in the table. TRBV7-5 is annotated as a pseudogene. This CDR3 has 16 residues. The CDR3 DNA follows: TGTGCCAGAAGCCAAATGTTAGCGGGAGGGACAGATACGCAGTATTTT. It encodes CARSQMLAGGTDTQYF.

This clone turned up a few times. This chain uses TRBV5-4 with TRBJ2-2; D might be TRBD2 (5 bases). The CDR3 has 13 residues. Germline V gene data show CDR1 as SGHNT and CDR2 as YYREEE (reference sequence). V was clipped by 3 bases and J by 7 bases, with 10 bases between them. The CDR3 loop reads CASSSGRGGELFF. DNA for the CDR3: TGTGCCAGCAGCTCAGGACGGGGCGGGGAGCTGTTTTTT.

This chain joins TRBV25-1 and TRBJ1-2; D is unresolved. The CDR3 runs to 12 residues. Germline V gene lookup returns CDR1 MGHDK and CDR2 SYGVNS. V shed 0 bases and J shed 7 bases, with 6 bases lying between them. The CDR3 sequence: CASSEYRGGYTF. The CDR3 nucleotides read TGTGCCAGCAGTGAATATCGGGGTGGCTACACCTTC.

The DNA of the CDR3 is TGTGCCAGCTCACCCCCGGAGGCTGGGGCCAACGTCCTGACTTTC. It codes for CASSPPEAGANVLTF. The J gene is TRBJ2-6, the V gene TRBV18; D perhaps matches TRBD2 (5 bases). The length of the CDR3 is 15 residues. V lost 3 bases and J 2 bases, leaving 8 bases between the germline ends. Germline CDR1 and CDR2: KGHSH and LQKENI.

V usage is TRBV27 and J usage is TRBJ2-6; the match to TRBD1 covers 8 bases. Per germline, CDR1 MNHEY and CDR2 SMNVEV (reference sequence). There are 19 residues in the CDR3. The V gene end was trimmed by 4 bases and the J gene end by 2 bases; junction bases not matched to a gene: 13. The CDR3 region has the DNA TGTGCCAGCAGTTCCAACGACAGGGGAGGTTTCCCTGGGGCCAACGTCCTGACTTTC. The encoded protein is CASSSNDRGGFPGANVLTF. Combining the CDR3 with reference TRBV27 and TRBJ2-6 gives the whole variable domain EAQVTQNPRYLITVTGKKLTVTCSQNMNHEYMSWYRQDPGLGLRQIYYSMNVEVTDKGDVPEGYKVSRKEKRNFPLILESPSPNQTSLYFCASSSNDRGGFPGANVLTFGAGSRLTVL.

CDR3 nucleotide sequence: TGTGCCAGCAGCCGCCTGAGCGGGAGGGCCGATGAGCAGTTCTTC. Protein product: CASSRLSGRADEQFF. The genes are TRBV5-6 and TRBJ2-1, with TRBD2 matching over 10 bases. The V and J ends lost 4 bases and 8 bases, in that order; junction bases with no gene match: 9. Germline CDR1 SGHDT, CDR2 YYEEEE. The CDR3 is made up of 15 amino acids.

This sequence joins TRBV19 and TRBJ2-1, with TRBD2 identical over 12 bases. Germline values: CDR1 LNHDA, CDR2 SQIVND (reference sequence). The length of the CDR3 is 16 residues. Germline trimming cut 5 bases from V and 4 bases from J; bases unmatched to any gene: 6. The CDR3 sequence: CASSRLAGGPYNEQFF. The CDR3 DNA follows: TGTGCCAGTAGTCGGCTAGCGGGAGGGCCTTACAATGAGCAGTTCTTC.

This clone has a single count. CDR3 residues: CASSLGLAGSEQFF. The CDR3 DNA reads as TGCGCCAGCAGCTTGGGACTAGCGGGGAGTGAGCAGTTCTTC. This sequence joins TRBV5-1 and TRBJ2-1; 11 bases map to TRBD2. The CDR3 extends over 14 amino acids. J lost 9 bases, V lost 0 bases, and 2 bases had no gene match. The germline V gene encodes CDR1 SGHRS and CDR2 YFSETQ.

The CDR3 is CASSRQGAGVAGEQFF. The DNA of the CDR3 is TGTGCCAGCAGTCGACAGGGGGCGGGTGTAGCAGGTGAGCAGTTCTTC. The rearrangement joins TRBV27 to TRBJ2-1, with 10 bases lining up with TRBD1. CDR3 length: 16 amino acids. The V gene end was trimmed by 5 bases and the J gene end by 9 bases; junction bases not matched to a gene: 13. Germline V lookup: CDR1 MNHEY, CDR2 SMNVEV (reference sequence).

The chain couples TRBV6-1 to TRBJ2-7; no reliable D call. Trimming removed 2 bases from V and 3 bases from J, with 5 bases in between. Germline loops: CDR1 MNHNS, CDR2 SASEGT. CDR3 length: 12 residues. CDR3 sequence (DNA): TGTGCCAGCAGTGAAACAAGCTACGAGCAGTACTTC. Protein product: CASSETSYEQYF.

The CDR3 sequence: CASSRGTRYEQYF. The CDR3 coding sequence is TGTGCCAGCAGTAGGGGGACTAGATACGAGCAGTACTTC. This sequence joins TRBV6-5 and TRBJ2-7, with TRBD2 matching over 8 bases. Germline V gives CDR1 MNHEY, CDR2 SVGAGI. After removal of 5 bases from V and 4 bases from J, the junction contained 4 bases not matched to a gene. The CDR3 loop spans 13 amino acids.

The chain carries TRBV5-1 and TRBJ1-2; TRBD1 is a possible D gene (5 bases). V shed 4 bases and J shed 10 bases, with 17 bases lying between them. CDR1 is SGHRS and CDR2 is YFSETQ in the germline V gene. The CDR3 is 13 residues long. For the CDR3, the DNA is TGCGCCAGCAGCCCCGATCAGGGCCTTCTCTACACCTTC. This encodes CASSPDQGLLYTF.

This chain uses TRBV7-3 with TRBJ2-1; TRBD2 is a possible D gene (7 bases). Germline CDR1 SGHTA, CDR2 FQGTGA. The CDR3 totals 14 residues. V lost 1 base and J 8 bases, leaving 12 bases between the germline ends. The CDR3 DNA is TGTGCCAGCAGCTTAATTGACGGGGGGCATGAGCAGTTCTTC. Translating gives CASSLIDGGHEQFF.

This chain connects TRBV9 to TRBJ2-1; 9 bases fit TRBD2. CDR1 and CDR2 (germline): SGDLS, YYNGEE. The CDR3 length is 14 residues. J lost 5 bases, V lost 2 bases, and 2 bases had no gene match. The CDR3 DNA sequence: TGTGCCAGCAGCGTGGGACTAGCCCACAATGAGCAGTTCTTC. Encoded protein: CASSVGLAHNEQFF.

This chain links TRBV4-3 with TRBJ2-5; TRBD2 matches 14 bases. The CDR3 is made up of 15 amino acids. The germline CDR1 and CDR2 sequences are LGHNA and YSLEER. The trim removed 4 bases at V and 3 bases at J, leaving 1 base unmatched. The chain's CDR3 is CASSPGLAGEETQYF. In DNA form, the CDR3 reads TGCGCCAGCAGCCCGGGACTAGCGGGGGAAGAGACCCAGTACTTC.

The chain carries TRBV2 and TRBJ2-6, with 7 bases that match TRBD1. The junction had 5 bases not matched to a gene; V was cut back by 6 bases and J by 0 bases. The CDR3 covers 16 residues. CDR1 and CDR2 (germline): SNHLY, FYNNEI. The CDR3, as DNA: TGTGCCAGCAGGAAGACAGGGCCCTCTGGGGCCAACGTCCTGACTTTC. Translation: CASRKTGPSGANVLTF.

The chain has TRBV27 and TRBJ2-5; maybe TRBD2 (5 bases). V shed 2 bases and J shed 2 bases, with 6 bases lying between them. Germline V lookup: CDR1 MNHEY, CDR2 SMNVEV (reference sequence). CDR3 length: 13 residues. The CDR3 DNA is TGTGCCAGCAGTTTAGAGGGTCAAGAGACCCAGTACTTC. Translating gives CASSLEGQETQYF.

The chain has TRBV28 and TRBJ1-1; TRBD1 aligns across 8 bases. The germline V gene encodes CDR1 MDHEN and CDR2 SYDVKM. V was pared by 5 bases and J by 0 bases, with 8 bases of the junction left unmatched. The CDR3 loop spans 16 amino acids. CDR3 in DNA: TGTGCCAGCAGTCCAGGTCTCAGGGGGCTGAACACTGAAGCTTTCTTT. Protein product: CASSPGLRGLNTEAFF.

The chain has TRBV7-8 and TRBJ2-3, with D perhaps matching TRBD1 (5 bases). The ends were cut back, 7 bases at V and 4 bases at J, with 15 bases in the middle. Germline V gene data show CDR1 as SGHVS and CDR2 as FQNEAQ. The CDR3 consists of 14 residues. CDR3 DNA sequence: TGTGCCAGCACCAAGGGCAGGGCATCAGATACGCAGTATTTT. Translating gives CASTKGRASDTQYF. The complete variable domain, with remaining parts taken from reference TRBV7-8 and TRBJ2-3, reads GAGVSQSPRYKVAKRGQDVALRCDPISGHVSLFWYQQALGQGPEFLTYFQNEAQLDKSGLPSDRFFAERPEGSVSTLKIQRTQQEDSAVYLCASTKGRASDTQYFGPGTRLTVL.

V is TRBV5-4 and J is TRBJ2-7; 10 bases map to TRBD1. The CDR3 is 14 amino acids. V lost 3 bases, J lost 2 bases, and 2 bases stayed unmatched. Germline assignment: CDR1 SGHNT and CDR2 YYREEE (reference sequence). As DNA, the CDR3 is TGTGCCAGCAGCTCGGGACAGGGGACCTACGAGCAGTACTTC. Its translation: CASSSGQGTYEQYF.